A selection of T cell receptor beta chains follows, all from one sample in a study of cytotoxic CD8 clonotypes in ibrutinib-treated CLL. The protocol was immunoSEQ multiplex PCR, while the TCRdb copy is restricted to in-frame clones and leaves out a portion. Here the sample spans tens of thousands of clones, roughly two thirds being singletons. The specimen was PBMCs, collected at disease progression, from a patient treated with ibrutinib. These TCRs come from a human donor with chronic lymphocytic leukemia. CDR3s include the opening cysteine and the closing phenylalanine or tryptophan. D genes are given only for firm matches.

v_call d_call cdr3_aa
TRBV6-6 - CASRAGAADTQYF
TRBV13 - CASSARDGVSYEQYF
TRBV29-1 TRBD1 CSVTWTGLNEQYF
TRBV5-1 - CASFGTPEYTGELFF
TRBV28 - CASSPPRGKLFF
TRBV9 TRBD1 CASSFQPPGGSLNTEAFF
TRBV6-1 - CASRATTNTGELFF
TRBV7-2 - CASSLKALGDNSPLHF
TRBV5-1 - CASSPGLAYGYTF
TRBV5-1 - CASSPRDSTPGYGYTF
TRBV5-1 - CASSLVLWDLGTGELFF
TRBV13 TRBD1 CASSPRDSLNEQYF
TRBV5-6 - CASSLARYEQYF
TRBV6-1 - CASSEGARAGQYF
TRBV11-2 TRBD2 CASSLELAGGLGTQYF
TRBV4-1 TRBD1 CASSRGQGVTGNTIYF
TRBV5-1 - CASSLDTYNYGYTF
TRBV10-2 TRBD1 CASAIGQGRYQPQHF
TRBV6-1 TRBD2 CASKPSGGTYEQYF
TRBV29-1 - CSVVGTGDDFSGNTIYF
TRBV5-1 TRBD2 CASSLQTSGEFRQFF
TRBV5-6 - CASSLSGPNTEAFF
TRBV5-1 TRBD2 CASSLAETSVSEQFF
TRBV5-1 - CASSLDGGNYGYTF
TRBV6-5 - CASSYSMPRDNEQFF
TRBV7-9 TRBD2 CASSLRSLAGQETQYF
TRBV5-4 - CASSLAGQEETQYF
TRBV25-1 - CASSEPAWGEHGYTF
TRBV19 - CASSMLSGAYEQYF
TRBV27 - CATRRDSRTDTQYF
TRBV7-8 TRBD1 CASSPLGWTGKLTEAFF
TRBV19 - CASSIGTVPGYTF
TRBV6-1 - CASSEHGAGGYTF
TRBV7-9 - CASSLDPRAQAFF
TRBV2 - CASSEAEGGEQYF
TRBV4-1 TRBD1 CASSQDPGTVYGYTF
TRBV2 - CASTPQSYSNQPQHF
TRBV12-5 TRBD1 CASGQSQGARYEQYF
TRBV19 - CASSILVKDTQYF
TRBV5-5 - CASSLLAFF
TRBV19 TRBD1 CASSSPGQGEHGYTF
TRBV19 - CASSGGFRETQYF
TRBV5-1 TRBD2 CASSLGTSGGDEQFF
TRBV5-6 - CASTDLLAPQFF
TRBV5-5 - CASSGGGQNTGELFF
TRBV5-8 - CASSFAGANQPQHF
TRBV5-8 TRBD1 CASSRTGAGNQPQHF
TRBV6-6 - CASSYSGAQNIQYF
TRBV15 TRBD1 CATSIGGQDLGGAFF
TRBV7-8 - CASSLTSGQNYGYTF
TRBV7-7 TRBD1 CASSQAPGTVDSYTF
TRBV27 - CASSPSRGPYEQYF
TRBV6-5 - CASSFALPPEIQYF
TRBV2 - CASRAPMAGVGYTF
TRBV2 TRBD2 CASTRLAGDNNEQFF
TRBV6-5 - CASSYSQGYFEAFF
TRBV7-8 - CASSLGLGPYNEQFF
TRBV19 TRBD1 CASSSRDRNHQPQHF
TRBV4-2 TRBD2 CASSQTAGSYEQYF
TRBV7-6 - CASSLQESYEQYF